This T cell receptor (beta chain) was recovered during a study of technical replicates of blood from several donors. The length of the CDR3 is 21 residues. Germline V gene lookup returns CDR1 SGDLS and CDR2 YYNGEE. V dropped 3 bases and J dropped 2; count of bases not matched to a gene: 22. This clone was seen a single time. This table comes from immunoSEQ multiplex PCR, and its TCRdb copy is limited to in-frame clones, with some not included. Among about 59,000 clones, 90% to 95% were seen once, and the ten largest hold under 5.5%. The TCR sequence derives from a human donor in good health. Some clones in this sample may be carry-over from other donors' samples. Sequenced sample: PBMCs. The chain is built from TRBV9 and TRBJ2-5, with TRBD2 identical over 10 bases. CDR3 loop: CASSETWVGLAGDQSQETQYF. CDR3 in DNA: TGTGCCAGCAGCGAGACCTGGGTCGGGCTAGCGGGGGATCAAAGTCAAGAGACCCAGTACTTC.